A selection of T cell receptor beta chains follows, all from one sample in a study of identical twins. Each CDR3 protein is one row after TCRdb ran MiXCR on the 5' RACE reads. The sample holds under 900,000 distinct CDR3 sequences; 18% are singletons and the top ten take less than 15%. This sample was also put to use in a study of T cells expressing NK-cell markers.

Sequenced sample: PBMCs. The receptors stem from a woman between 18 and 30 years old in good health. Both conserved end residues are part of each CDR3. The D gene is left open where the match is weak. Rows give clone size only sometimes, using once, few, many, or a class for an expanded clone.

V gene	clone size	D gene	J gene	CDR3 DNA	CDR3 protein
TRBV20-1	-	TRBD2	TRBJ2-3	TGCAGTGCGATACTAGCGGGGGTAGATACGCAGTATTTT	CSAILAGVDTQYF
TRBV5-1	few	TRBD2	TRBJ2-5	TGCGCCAGCAGCTTGGCCGAAGCGGGGGGCCTAGGGACCCAGTACTTC	CASSLAEAGGLGTQYF
TRBV7-8	-	TRBD1	TRBJ2-5	TGTGCCAGCAGCTTAGTCTACAGGGGTGAAGAGACCCAGTACTTC	CASSLVYRGEETQYF
TRBV15	-	TRBD2	TRBJ2-7	TGTGCCACCAGCAGAGATCGTCGGGGGGGGGCCTACCACGAGCAGTACTTC	CATSRDRRGGAYHEQYF
TRBV27	-	-	TRBJ2-7	TGTGCCAGCAGCCCCCGCGGCCGGACCGTCTACGAGCAGTACTTC	CASSPRGRTVYEQYF
TRBV7-2	few	TRBD2	TRBJ2-1	TGTGCCAGCAGCCTGGGGACTAGCTCTAAGCAGTTCTTC	CASSLGTSSKQFF
TRBV21-1	-	-	TRBJ2-7	TGTGCCAGCAGCAAAGCGCGGTTCACGAGCTCCTACGAGCAGTACTTC	CASSKARFTSSYEQYF
TRBV29-1	-	TRBD2	TRBJ2-7	TGCAGCGTTGAAGATGGGGGGGGCGAGCAGTACTTC	CSVEDGGGEQYF
TRBV7-8	few	-	TRBJ2-5	TGTGCCAGCTCCCCGTACGGGGGTGAGACCCAGTACTTC	CASSPYGGETQYF
TRBV11-2	-	-	TRBJ1-1	TGTGCCAGCAGCTTTACCACTTTGGACACTGAAGCTTTCTTT	CASSFTTLDTEAFF
TRBV6-4	few	-	TRBJ1-2	TGTGCCAGCAGTGACCGGGGGCGAGGCTACACCTTC	CASSDRGRGYTF
TRBV12-3/TRBV12-4	-	-	TRBJ1-2	TGTGCCAGTAGTTTAGGTGGTAACCGTTGGGGCTACACCTTC	CASSLGGNRWGYTF
TRBV3-1	few	-	TRBJ2-7	TGTGCCAGCAGCACGAGCGGGCGGTACGAGCAGTACTTC	CASSTSGRYEQYF
TRBV7-7	many	-	TRBJ2-6	TGTGCCAGCAGCGGCTCTGGGGCCAACGTCCTGACTTTC	CASSGSGANVLTF
TRBV20-1	-	TRBD2	TRBJ2-1	TGCAGTGCTAGTAGGGGACTAGCGGGATATGAGCAGTTCTTC	CSASRGLAGYEQFF
TRBV12-3/TRBV12-4	-	-	TRBJ1-5	TGTGCCAGCAGTCCCGGACGTGGCTTCGATCAGCCCCAGCATTTT	CASSPGRGFDQPQHF
TRBV9	-	-	TRBJ2-6	TGTGCCAGCAGCGTTACGTCTGGGGCCAACGTCCTGACTTTC	CASSVTSGANVLTF
TRBV5-1	-	-	TRBJ2-2	TGCGCCAGCAGGATGGTCCCGACCGGGGAGCTGTTTTTT	CASRMVPTGELFF
TRBV7-2	few	TRBD2	TRBJ2-5	TGTGCCAGCAACCCAATTAGCGGGAGCCCATCCGAGACCCAGTACTTC	CASNPISGSPSETQYF
TRBV5-1	few	TRBD2	TRBJ2-1	TGCGCCAGCAGCTTGGCCGGACTAGCGGGAGGCCCGAGGGACAATGAGCAGTTCTTC	CASSLAGLAGGPRDNEQFF
TRBV6-2/TRBV6-3	-	-	TRBJ2-7	TGTGCCAGCAGTCAGTCCTACTACGAGCAGTACTTC	CASSQSYYEQYF
TRBV12-3/TRBV12-4	-	-	TRBJ1-6	TGTGCCAGCAGCCCTGGGGGGTCACCCCTCCACTTT	CASSPGGSPLHF
TRBV3-1	-	-	TRBJ2-1	TGTGCCAGCAGCCAAGAACCCCCTCGGAGATTCGAGCAGTTCTTC	CASSQEPPRRFEQFF
TRBV12-3/TRBV12-4	few	TRBD1	TRBJ2-5	TGTGCCAGCAGTCTTACGACAGGGCAAGAGACCCAGTACTTC	CASSLTTGQETQYF
TRBV12-3/TRBV12-4	few	TRBD2	TRBJ2-1	TGTGCCAGCACCTCGGCTAGCGGGGGTAACAATGAGCAGTTCTTC	CASTSASGGNNEQFF
TRBV5-1	-	-	TRBJ2-1	TGCGCCAGCAGCTTGGCCGCCGCTTCCTCCTACAATGAGCAGTTCTTC	CASSLAAASSYNEQFF
TRBV5-4	few	-	TRBJ2-2	TGTGCCAGCAGCTGGGACCTAGGGGGTTGGGAGCTGTTTTTT	CASSWDLGGWELFF
TRBV20-1	-	-	TRBJ1-3	TGCAGTGCTAGGGGGGACGGTAGAAACACCATATATTTT	CSARGDGRNTIYF
TRBV19	-	-	TRBJ2-6	TGTGCCAGTCTCCCGGGTCCTATGGGAGGGGCCAACGTCCTGACTTTC	CASLPGPMGGANVLTF
TRBV2	-	TRBD2	TRBJ2-3	TGTGCCAGCAGTGTCGAGCGGGGGGCAGATACGCAGTATTTT	CASSVERGADTQYF
TRBV20-1	-	TRBD1	TRBJ1-1	TGCAGTGCTCGAAAAGACCAGGGGGCCTGGACTGAAGCTTTCTTT	CSARKDQGAWTEAFF
TRBV29-1	many	-	TRBJ2-3	TGCAGCGTTGTTGATGGATTGACAGATACGCAGTATTTT	CSVVDGLTDTQYF
TRBV12-3/TRBV12-4	-	-	TRBJ2-3	TGTGCCAGCACCCATTGGGGGAAATCCCCTAGCACAGATACGCAGTATTTT	CASTHWGKSPSTDTQYF
TRBV5-1	-	-	TRBJ2-7	TGCGCCAGCACCCCTGGGGGGACGGTCCCCGACGAGCAGTACTTC	CASTPGGTVPDEQYF